The following is a T cell receptor beta chain sequence with its context. Clones were read by immunoSEQ multiplex PCR, and TCRdb kept only the in-frame ones, dropping some. The sample includes about 55,000 clones, around 94% of them seen just once. This sample was included in a study of T cell changes during pregnancy in multiple sclerosis. Germline V gives CDR1 SGHAT, CDR2 FQNNGV. V lost 6 bases, J lost 3 bases, and 6 bases lay in between. This CDR3 spans 12 amino acids. The sequence was collected from a female donor with multiple sclerosis, enrolled in a pregnancy study. The specimen was CD8+ T cells from peripheral blood mononuclear cells, collected after pregnancy. J is TRBJ2-1 and V is TRBV11-2; D gene uncertain. DNA for the CDR3: TGTGCCAGCAGGTCGGGCTACAATGAGCAGTTCTTC. Its translation is CASRSGYNEQFF.